The text below deals with one T cell receptor (beta chain). Its antigen is undetermined. Each clinical donor contributed on average about 96,000 T cells from unsorted cryopreserved PBMC. Data came from immunoSEQ multiplex PCR; TCRdb stores just in-frame clones and leaves some out. This sample has tens of thousands of clones; around 93% occur once, and the top ten carry approximately 7.5%. The data stem from a study of T cells in tuberculosis. Whole-study results and caveats: Samples were chosen by availability of cryopreserved specimens. Active tuberculosis alpha repertoires lay closer to GMM-specific TCRs than controls'.

Trimming cost V 1 base and J 4 bases; bases outside gene matches: 5. CDR3 length equals 15 residues. The V gene's germline CDR1 is MGHRA and CDR2 YSYEKL. The sequencing input was PBMCs. The chain combines TRBV4-1 with TRBJ2-5, with 8 bases aligning to TRBD1. The sequence came from a donor aged 5 to 30 with latent tuberculosis or without tuberculosis infection. Some clones in this sample may be carry-over from other donors' samples. The CDR3, as DNA: TGCGCCAGCAGCCAAGGGCAGGGGGCGCGAGAGACCCAGTACTTC. This sequence encodes CASSQGQGARETQYF.